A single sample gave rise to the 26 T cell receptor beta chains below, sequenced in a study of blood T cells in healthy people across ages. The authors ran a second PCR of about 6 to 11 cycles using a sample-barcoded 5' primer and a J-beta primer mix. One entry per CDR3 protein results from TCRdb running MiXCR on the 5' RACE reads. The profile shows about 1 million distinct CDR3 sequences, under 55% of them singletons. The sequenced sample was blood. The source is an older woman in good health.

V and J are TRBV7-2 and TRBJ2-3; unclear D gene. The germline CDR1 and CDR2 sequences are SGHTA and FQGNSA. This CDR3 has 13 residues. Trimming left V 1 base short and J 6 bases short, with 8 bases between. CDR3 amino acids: CASSLVLGDTQYF. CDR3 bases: TGTGCCAGCAGCTTAGTTCTTGGGGATACGCAGTATTTT. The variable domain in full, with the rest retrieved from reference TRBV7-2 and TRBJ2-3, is GAGVSQSPSNKVTEKGKDVELRCDPISGHTALYWYRQSLGQGLEFLIYFQGNSAPDKSGLPSDRFSAERTGGSVSTLTIQRTQQEDSAVYLCASSLVLGDTQYFGPGTRLTVL.

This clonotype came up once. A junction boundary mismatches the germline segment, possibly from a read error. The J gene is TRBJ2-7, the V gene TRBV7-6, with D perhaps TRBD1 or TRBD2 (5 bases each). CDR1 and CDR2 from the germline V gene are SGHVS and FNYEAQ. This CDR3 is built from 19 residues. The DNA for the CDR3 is TGTGCCTGCAGCTTAAAGGTCCAGCGACAGACTATCGGGTCCCCTAAGCAGTACTTC. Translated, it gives CACSLKVQRQTIGSPKQYF.

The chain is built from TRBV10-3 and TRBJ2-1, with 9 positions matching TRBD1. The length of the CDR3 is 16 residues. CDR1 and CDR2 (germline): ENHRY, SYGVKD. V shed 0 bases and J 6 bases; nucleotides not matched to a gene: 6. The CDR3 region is CAISESRGQGVNEQFF. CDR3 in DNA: TGTGCCATCAGTGAGTCGAGGGGACAGGGAGTCAATGAGCAGTTCTTC.

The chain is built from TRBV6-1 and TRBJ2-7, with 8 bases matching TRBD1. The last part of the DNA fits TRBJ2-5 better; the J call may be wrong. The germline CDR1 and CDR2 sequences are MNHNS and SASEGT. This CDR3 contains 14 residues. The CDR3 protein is CASRIPGGRETQYF. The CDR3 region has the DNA TGTGCCAGCAGGATCCCAGGGGGCCGAGAGACCCAGTACTTC.

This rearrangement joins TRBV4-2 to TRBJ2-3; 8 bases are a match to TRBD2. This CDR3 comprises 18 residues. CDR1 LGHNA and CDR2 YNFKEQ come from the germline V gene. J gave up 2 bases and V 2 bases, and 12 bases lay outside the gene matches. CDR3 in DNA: TGTGCCAGCAGCCAATCCCTGACTAGCGCTACACCCACAGATACGCAGTATTTT. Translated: CASSQSLTSATPTDTQYF.

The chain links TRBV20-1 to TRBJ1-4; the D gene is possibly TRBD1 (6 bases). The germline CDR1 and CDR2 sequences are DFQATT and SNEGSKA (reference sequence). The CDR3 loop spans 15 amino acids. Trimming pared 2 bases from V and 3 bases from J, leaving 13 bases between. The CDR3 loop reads CSARSLGAANEKLFF. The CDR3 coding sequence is TGCAGTGCTAGATCTCTGGGGGCAGCTAATGAAAAACTGTTTTTT.

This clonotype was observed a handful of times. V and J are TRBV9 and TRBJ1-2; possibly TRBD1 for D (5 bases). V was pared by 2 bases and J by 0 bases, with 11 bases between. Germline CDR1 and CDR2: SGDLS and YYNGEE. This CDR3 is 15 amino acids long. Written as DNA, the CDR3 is TGTGCCAGCAGCGTCGGGGCAGGAGCTAACTATGGCTACACCTTC. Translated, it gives CASSVGAGANYGYTF. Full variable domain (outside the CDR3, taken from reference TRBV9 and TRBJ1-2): DSGVTQTPKHLITATGQRVTLRCSPRSGDLSVYWYQQSLDQGLQFLIQYYNGEERAKGNILERFSAQQFPDLHSELNLSSLELGDSALYFCASSVGAGANYGYTFGSGTRLTVV.

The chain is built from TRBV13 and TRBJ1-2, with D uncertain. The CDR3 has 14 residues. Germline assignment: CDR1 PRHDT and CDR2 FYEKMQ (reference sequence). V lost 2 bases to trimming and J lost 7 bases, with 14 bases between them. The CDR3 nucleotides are TGTGCCAGCAGCTTAACCCCTACTGGGAGTGGCTACACCTTC. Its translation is CASSLTPTGSGYTF.

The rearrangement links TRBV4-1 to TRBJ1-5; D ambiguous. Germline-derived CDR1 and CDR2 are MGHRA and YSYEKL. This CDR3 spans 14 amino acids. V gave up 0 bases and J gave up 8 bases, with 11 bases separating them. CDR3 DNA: TGCGCCAGCAGCCAAGATGGGTCCATGAAGCCCCAGCATTTT. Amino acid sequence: CASSQDGSMKPQHF.

CDR3 region: CSARRPGETQYF. The CDR3 DNA follows: TGCAGTGCTCGCAGGCCCGGGGAGACCCAGTACTTC. The chain is built from TRBV20-1 and TRBJ2-5; the D is unclear. Per germline, CDR1 DFQATT and CDR2 SNEGSKA (reference sequence). The CDR3 sequence is 12 residues long. The V end was cut by 5 bases, the J end by 5 bases, with 12 bases between.

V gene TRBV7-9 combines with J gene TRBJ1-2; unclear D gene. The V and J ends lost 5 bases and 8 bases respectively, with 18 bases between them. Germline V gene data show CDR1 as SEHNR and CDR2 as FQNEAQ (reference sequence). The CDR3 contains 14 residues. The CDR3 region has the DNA TGTGCCAGCAGCCCCACAGCGATCATGGGCGGCTACACCTTC. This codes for CASSPTAIMGGYTF.

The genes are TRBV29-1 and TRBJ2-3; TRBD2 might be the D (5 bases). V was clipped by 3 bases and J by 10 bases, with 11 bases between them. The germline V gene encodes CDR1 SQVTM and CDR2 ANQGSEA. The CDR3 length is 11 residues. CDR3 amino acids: CSVERVDSQYF. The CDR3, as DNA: TGCAGCGTTGAGAGGGTGGATTCGCAGTATTTT.

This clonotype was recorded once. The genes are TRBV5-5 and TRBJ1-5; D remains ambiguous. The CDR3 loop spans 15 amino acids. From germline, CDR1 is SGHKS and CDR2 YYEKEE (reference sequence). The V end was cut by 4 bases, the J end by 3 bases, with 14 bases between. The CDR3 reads CASSITMGYNQPQHF. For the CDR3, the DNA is TGTGCCAGCAGCATAACGATGGGCTACAATCAGCCCCAGCATTTT.

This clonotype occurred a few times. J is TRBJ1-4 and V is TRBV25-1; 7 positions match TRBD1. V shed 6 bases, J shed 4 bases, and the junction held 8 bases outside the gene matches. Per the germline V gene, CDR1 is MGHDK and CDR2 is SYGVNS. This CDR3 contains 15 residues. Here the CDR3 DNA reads TGTGCCAGCAGCGCAAGACAGGGTCTTAATGAAAAACTGTTTTTT. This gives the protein CASSARQGLNEKLFF.

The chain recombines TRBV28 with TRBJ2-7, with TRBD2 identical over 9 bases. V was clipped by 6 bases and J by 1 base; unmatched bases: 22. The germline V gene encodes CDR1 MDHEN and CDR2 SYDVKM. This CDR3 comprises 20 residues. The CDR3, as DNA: TGTGCCAGCAGCCCCGAGTGGGCTAGCGGGATCGGGGGCATGTCCTACGAGCAGTACTTC. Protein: CASSPEWASGIGGMSYEQYF. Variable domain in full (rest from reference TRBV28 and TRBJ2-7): DVKVTQSSRYLVKRTGEKVFLECVQDMDHENMFWYRQDPGLGLRLIYFSYDVKMKEKGDIPEGYSVSREKKERFSLILESASTNQTSMYLCASSPEWASGIGGMSYEQYFGPGTRLTVT.

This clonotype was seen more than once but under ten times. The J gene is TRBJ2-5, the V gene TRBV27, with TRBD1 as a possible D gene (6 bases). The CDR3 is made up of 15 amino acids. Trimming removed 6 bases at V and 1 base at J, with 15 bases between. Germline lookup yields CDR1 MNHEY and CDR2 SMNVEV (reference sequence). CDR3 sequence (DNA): TGTGCCAGCAGCACCAACCCGGACAGCCAAGAGACCCAGTACTTC. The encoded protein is CASSTNPDSQETQYF.

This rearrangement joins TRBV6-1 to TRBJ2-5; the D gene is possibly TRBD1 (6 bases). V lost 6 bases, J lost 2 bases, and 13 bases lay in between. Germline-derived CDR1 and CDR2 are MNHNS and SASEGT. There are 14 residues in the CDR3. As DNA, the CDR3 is TGTGCCAGCAGCCGAACAGGGAGTCAAGAGACCCAGTACTTC. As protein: CASSRTGSQETQYF.

The CDR3 DNA sequence: TGTGCCAGCACTAGTAGAGGCTACGAGCAGTACTTC. It translates to CASTSRGYEQYF. This chain uses TRBV27 with TRBJ2-7; D is undetermined. There are 12 residues in the CDR3. Germline V gives CDR1 MNHEY, CDR2 SMNVEV (reference sequence). V was pared by 7 bases and J by 3 bases, with 10 bases between.

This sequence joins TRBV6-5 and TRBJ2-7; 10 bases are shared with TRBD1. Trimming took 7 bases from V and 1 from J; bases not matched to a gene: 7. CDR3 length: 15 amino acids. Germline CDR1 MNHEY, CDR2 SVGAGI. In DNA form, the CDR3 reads TGTGCCAGCAAACAGGGACAGGGGATATCCTACGAGCAGTACTTC. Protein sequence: CASKQGQGISYEQYF.

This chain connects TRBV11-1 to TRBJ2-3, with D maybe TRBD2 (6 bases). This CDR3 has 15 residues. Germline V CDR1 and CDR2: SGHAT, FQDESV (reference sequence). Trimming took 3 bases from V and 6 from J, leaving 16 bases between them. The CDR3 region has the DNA TGTGCCAGCAGCTTTGTGGACTACCTGTCGGATACGCAGTATTTT. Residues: CASSFVDYLSDTQYF.

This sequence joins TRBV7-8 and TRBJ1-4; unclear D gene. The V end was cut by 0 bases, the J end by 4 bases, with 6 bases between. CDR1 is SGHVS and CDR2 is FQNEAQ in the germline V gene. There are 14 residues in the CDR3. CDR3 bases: TGTGCCAGCAGCTTAGCCGGGTTTAATGAAAAACTGTTTTTT. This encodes CASSLAGFNEKLFF.

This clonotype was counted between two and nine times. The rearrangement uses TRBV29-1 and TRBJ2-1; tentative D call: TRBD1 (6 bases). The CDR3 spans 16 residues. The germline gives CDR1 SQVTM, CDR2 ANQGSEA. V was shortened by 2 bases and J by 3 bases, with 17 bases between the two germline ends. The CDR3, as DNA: TGCAGCGTTGAATTGGGGGCGGCAGAGATCTACAATGAGCAGTTCTTC. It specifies CSVELGAAEIYNEQFF.

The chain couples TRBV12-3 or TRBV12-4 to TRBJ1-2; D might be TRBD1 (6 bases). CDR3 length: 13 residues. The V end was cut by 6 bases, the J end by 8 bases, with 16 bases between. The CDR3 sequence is CASRLQGHLGYTF. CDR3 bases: TGTGCCAGCAGGCTACAGGGCCATTTGGGCTACACCTTC.

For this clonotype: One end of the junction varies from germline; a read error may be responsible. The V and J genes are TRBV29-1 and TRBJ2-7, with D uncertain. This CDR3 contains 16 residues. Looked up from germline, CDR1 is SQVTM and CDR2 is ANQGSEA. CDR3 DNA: TGCAGCGCTGAATTTGAGTTACGGCCAAATTCCTACGAGCAGTACTTC. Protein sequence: CSAEFELRPNSYEQYF.

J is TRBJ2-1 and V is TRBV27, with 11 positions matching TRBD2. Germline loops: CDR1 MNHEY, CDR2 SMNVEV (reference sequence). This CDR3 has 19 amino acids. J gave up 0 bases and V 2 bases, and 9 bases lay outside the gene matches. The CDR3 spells CASSLGGTSGLGSYNEQFF. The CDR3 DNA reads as TGTGCCAGCAGTTTAGGCGGGACTAGCGGCCTTGGCTCCTACAATGAGCAGTTCTTC.

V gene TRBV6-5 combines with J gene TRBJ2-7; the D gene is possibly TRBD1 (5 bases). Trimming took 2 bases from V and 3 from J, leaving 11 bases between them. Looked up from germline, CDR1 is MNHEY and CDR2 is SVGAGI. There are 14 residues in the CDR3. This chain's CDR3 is CASSYDRTSYEQYF. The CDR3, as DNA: TGTGCCAGCAGTTACGACAGAACCAGCTACGAGCAGTACTTC.